The clone carrying this T cell receptor (beta chain) was detected ten times or more. Researchers used genomic DNA as the template to profile TCR beta VDJ and CDR3. MiXCR, applied by TCRdb to the reads, yields one record per CDR3 protein. The table lists 150,000 to 200,000 distinct CDR3 sequences, approximately 43% of them singletons. This sample is drawn from a study of CD8+CD57+ T cells in acquired aplastic anemia. As for the study in general: Sorted cells (CD4+ and CD8+) yielded DNA amounts that averaged about 2.9 ug.

Losses at the gene ends were 6 bases for V and 4 bases for J; bases not matched to a gene: 8. Germline CDR1 is DFQATT and CDR2 is SNEGSKA (reference sequence). This CDR3 contains 13 residues. This clonotype originated in a human donor in good health. The V call is TRBV20-1, the J call TRBJ2-7; the match to TRBD1 covers 8 bases. Sequencing was performed on sorted CD4+, CD8+, or CD8+CD57+ T cells (not recorded which) from PBMCs. The CDR3 is CSALTGAIYEQYF. The CDR3 DNA is TGCAGTGCCCTGACAGGGGCCATTTACGAGCAGTACTTC.